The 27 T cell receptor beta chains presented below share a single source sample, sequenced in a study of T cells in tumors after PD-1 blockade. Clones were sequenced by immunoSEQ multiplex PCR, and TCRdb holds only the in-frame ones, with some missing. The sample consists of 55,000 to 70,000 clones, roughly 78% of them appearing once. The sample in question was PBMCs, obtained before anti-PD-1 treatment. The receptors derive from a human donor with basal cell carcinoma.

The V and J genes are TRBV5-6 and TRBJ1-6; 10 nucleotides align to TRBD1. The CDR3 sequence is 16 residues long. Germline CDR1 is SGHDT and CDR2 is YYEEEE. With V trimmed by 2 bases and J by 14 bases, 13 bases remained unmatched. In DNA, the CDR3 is TGTGCCAGCAGCTTACCTTTCGAGACAGGGGGCCAGGCCCTCCACTTT. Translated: CASSLPFETGGQALHF.

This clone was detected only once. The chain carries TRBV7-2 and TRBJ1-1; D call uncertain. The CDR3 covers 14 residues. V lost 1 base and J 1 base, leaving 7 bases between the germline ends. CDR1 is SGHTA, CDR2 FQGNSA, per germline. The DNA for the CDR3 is TGTGCCAGCAGCTTAGAAGGGCCGAACACTGAAGCTTTCTTT. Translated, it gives CASSLEGPNTEAFF.

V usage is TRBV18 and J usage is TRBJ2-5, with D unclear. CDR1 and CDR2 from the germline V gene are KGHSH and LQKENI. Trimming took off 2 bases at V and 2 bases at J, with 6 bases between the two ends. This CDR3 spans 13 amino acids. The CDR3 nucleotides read TGTGCCAGCTCACCAACAGCTCAAGAGACCCAGTACTTC. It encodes CASSPTAQETQYF. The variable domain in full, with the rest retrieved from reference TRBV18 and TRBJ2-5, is NAGVMQNPRHLVRRRGQEARLRCSPMKGHSHVYWYRQLPEEGLKFMVYLQKENIIDESGMPKERFSAEFPKEGPSILRIQQVVRGDSAAYFCASSPTAQETQYFGPGTRLLVL.

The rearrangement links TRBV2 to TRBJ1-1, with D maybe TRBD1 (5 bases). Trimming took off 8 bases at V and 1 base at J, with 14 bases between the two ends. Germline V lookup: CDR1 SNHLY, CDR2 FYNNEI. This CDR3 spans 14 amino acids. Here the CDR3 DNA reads TGTGCCAGCTGGCACTCGGGGGGGAACACTGAAGCTTTCTTT. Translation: CASWHSGGNTEAFF.

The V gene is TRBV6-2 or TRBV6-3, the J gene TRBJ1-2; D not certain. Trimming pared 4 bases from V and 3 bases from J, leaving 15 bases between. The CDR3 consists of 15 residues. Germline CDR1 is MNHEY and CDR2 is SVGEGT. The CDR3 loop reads CASSSRTLRDYGYTF. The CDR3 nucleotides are TGTGCCAGCAGTTCACGGACTCTTCGGGACTATGGCTACACCTTC.

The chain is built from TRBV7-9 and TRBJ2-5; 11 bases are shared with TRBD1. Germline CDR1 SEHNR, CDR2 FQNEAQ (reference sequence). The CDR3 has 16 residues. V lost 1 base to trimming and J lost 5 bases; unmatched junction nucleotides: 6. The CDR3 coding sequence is TGTGCCAGCAGCTTAGAAGGACAGGGGGCATGGGAGACCCAGTACTTC. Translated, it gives CASSLEGQGAWETQYF.

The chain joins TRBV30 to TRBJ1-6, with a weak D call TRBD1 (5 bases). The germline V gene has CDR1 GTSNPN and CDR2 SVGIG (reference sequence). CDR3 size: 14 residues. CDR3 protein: CARRGSSYNSPLHF. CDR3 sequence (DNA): TGTGCACGTCGGGGGAGCTCCTATAATTCACCCCTCCACTTT.

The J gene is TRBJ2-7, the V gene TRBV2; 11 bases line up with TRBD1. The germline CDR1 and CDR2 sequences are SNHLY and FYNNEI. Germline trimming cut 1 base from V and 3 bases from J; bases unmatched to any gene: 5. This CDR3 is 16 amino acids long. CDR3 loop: CASSEGLGQGVYEQYF. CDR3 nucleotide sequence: TGTGCCAGCAGTGAAGGTTTGGGACAGGGGGTCTACGAGCAGTACTTC.

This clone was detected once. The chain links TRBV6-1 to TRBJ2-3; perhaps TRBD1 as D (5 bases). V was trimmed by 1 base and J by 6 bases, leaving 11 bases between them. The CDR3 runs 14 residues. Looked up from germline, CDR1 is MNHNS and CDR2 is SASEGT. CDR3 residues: CASSEGAGRDTQYF. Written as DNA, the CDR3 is TGTGCCAGCAGTGAAGGGGCAGGGCGGGATACGCAGTATTTT.

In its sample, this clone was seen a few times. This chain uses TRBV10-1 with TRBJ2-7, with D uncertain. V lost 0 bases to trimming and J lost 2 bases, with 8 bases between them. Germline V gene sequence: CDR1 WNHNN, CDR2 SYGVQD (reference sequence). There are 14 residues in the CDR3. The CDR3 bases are TGCGCCAGCAGTGAGTCGGGCAGCGCCTACGAGCAGTACTTC. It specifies CASSESGSAYEQYF.

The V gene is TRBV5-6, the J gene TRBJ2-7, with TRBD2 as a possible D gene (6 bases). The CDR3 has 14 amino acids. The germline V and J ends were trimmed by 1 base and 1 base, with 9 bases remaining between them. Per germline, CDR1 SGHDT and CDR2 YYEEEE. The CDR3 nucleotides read TGTGCCAGCAGCTTGCCGGGGAGGTCCTACGAGCAGTACTTC. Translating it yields CASSLPGRSYEQYF. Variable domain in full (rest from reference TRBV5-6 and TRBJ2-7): DAGVTQSPTHLIKTRGQQVTLRCSPKSGHDTVSWYQQALGQGPQFIFQYYEEEERQRGNFPDRFSGHQFPNYSSELNVNALLLGDSALYLCASSLPGRSYEQYFGPGTRLTVT.

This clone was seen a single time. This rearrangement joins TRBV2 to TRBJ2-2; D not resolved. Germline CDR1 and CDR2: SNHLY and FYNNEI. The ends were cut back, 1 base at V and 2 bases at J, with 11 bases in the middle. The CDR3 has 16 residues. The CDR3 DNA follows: TGTGCCAGCAGTGAAGGGCACAGCCCAAACACCGGGGAGCTGTTTTTT. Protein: CASSEGHSPNTGELFF.

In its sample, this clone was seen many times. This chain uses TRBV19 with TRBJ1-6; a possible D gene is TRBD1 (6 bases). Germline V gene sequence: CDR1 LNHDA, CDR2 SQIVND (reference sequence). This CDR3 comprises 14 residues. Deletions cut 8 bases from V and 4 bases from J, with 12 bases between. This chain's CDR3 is CASDGRGYNSPLHF. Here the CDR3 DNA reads TGTGCCAGTGACGGCAGGGGTTATAATTCACCCCTCCACTTT.

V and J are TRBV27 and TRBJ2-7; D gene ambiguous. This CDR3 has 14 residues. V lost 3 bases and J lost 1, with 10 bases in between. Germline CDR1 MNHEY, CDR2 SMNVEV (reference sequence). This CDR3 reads CASSFRVPSYEQYF. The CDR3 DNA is TGTGCCAGCAGTTTTCGAGTACCATCCTACGAGCAGTACTTC.

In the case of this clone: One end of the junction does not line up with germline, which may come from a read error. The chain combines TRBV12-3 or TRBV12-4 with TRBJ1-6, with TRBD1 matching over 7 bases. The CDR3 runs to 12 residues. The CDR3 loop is CTSSSGQRNLHF. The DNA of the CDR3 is TGTACCAGCAGTTCGGGACAGAGGAACCTCCACTTT.

The CDR3 loop is CASSRVYSNQPQHF. In nucleotides, the CDR3 is TGTGCCAGTAGTCGGGTTTATAGCAATCAGCCCCAGCATTTT. This chain uses TRBV19 with TRBJ1-5; the D is unclear. Germline V gives CDR1 LNHDA, CDR2 SQIVND (reference sequence). The CDR3 length is 14 residues. V lost 5 bases, J lost 0 bases, and 8 bases lay in between. The full variable domain, its missing parts supplied by reference TRBV19 and TRBJ1-5, is DGGITQSPKYLFRKEGQNVTLSCEQNLNHDAMYWYRQDPGQGLRLIYYSQIVNDFQKGDIAEGYSVSREKKESFPLTVTSAQKNPTAFYLCASSRVYSNQPQHFGDGTRLSIL.

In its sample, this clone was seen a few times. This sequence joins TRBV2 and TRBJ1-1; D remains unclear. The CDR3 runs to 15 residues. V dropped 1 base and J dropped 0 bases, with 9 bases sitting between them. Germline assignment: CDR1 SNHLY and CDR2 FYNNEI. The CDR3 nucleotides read TGTGCCAGCAGTGAAGTTCGGGCCTTGAACACTGAAGCTTTCTTT. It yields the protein CASSEVRALNTEAFF.

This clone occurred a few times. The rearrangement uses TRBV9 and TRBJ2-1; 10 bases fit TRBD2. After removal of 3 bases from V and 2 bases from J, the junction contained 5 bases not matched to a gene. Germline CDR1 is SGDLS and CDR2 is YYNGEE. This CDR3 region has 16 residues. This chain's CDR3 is CASSGPSGGAYNEQFF. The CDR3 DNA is TGTGCCAGCAGCGGTCCTAGCGGGGGAGCCTACAATGAGCAGTTCTTC.

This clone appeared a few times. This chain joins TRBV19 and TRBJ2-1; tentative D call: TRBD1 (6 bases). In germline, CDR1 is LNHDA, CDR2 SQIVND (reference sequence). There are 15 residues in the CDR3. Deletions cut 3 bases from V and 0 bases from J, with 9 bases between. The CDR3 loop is CASSMDRSSYNEQFF. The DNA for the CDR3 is TGTGCCAGTAGTATGGACAGAAGCTCCTACAATGAGCAGTTCTTC.

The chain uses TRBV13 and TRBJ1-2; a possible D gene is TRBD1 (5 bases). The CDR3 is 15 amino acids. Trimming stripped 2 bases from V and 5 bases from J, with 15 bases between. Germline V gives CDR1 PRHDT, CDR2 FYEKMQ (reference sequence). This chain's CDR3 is CASSLMVGEGYGYTF. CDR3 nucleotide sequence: TGTGCCAGCAGCTTAATGGTAGGGGAAGGTTATGGCTACACCTTC.

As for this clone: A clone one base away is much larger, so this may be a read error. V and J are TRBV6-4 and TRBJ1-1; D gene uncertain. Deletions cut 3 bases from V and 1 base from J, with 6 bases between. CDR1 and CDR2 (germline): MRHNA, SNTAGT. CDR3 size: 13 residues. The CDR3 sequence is CASSDRANTEAFF. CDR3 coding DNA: TGTGCCAGCAGTGATAGGGCGAACACTGAAGCTTTCTTT.

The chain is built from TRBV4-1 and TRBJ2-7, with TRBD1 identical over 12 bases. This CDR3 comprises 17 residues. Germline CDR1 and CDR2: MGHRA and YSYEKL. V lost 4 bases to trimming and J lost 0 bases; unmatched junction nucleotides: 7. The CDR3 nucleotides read TGCGCCAGCAGCCTTACCGGGACAGGGGGCCCCTCCTACGAGCAGTACTTC. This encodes CASSLTGTGGPSYEQYF.

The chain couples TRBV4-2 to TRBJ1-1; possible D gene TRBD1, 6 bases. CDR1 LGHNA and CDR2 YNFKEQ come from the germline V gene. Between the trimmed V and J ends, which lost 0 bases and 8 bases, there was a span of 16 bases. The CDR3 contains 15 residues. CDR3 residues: CASSQDLTGPPEAFF. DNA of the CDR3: TGTGCCAGCAGCCAAGATCTTACAGGGCCCCCCGAAGCTTTCTTT.

For the CDR3, the DNA is TGCGCCAGCAGCAGCCCGACAGCGTTACAAGAGACCCAGTACTTC. It codes for CASSSPTALQETQYF. J is TRBJ2-5 and V is TRBV5-1; perhaps TRBD1 as D (5 bases). The CDR3 has 15 amino acids. CDR1 SGHRS and CDR2 YFSETQ come from the germline V gene. V was trimmed by 4 bases and J by 2 bases, leaving 15 bases between them. The whole variable domain, filled in from reference TRBV5-1 and TRBJ2-5, reads KAGVTQTPRYLIKTRGQQVTLSCSPISGHRSVSWYQQTPGQGLQFLFEYFSETQRNKGNFPGRFSGRQFSNSRSEMNVSTLELGDSALYLCASSSPTALQETQYFGPGTRLLVL.

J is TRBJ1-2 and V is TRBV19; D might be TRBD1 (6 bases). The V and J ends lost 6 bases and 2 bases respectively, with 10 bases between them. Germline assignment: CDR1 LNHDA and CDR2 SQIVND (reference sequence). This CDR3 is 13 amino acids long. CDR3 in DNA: TGTGCCAGTAGCCTGGGACACAACTATGGCTACACCTTC. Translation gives CASSLGHNYGYTF.

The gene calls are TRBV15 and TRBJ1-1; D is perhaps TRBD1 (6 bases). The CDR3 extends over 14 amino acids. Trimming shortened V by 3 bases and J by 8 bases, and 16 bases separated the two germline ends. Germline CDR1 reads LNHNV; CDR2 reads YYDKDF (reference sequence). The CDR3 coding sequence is TGTGCCACCAGCAGGGGCTTTACCGACAGGGAAGCTTTCTTT. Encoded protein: CATSRGFTDREAFF.

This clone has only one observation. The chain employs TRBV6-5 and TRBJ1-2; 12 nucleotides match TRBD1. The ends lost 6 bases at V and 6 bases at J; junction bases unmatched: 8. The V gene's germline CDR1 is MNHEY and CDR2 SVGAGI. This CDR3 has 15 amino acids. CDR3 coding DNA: TGTGCCAGCAGCCGCCCGGGACAGGGGGCTAATGGCTACACCTTC. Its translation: CASSRPGQGANGYTF.